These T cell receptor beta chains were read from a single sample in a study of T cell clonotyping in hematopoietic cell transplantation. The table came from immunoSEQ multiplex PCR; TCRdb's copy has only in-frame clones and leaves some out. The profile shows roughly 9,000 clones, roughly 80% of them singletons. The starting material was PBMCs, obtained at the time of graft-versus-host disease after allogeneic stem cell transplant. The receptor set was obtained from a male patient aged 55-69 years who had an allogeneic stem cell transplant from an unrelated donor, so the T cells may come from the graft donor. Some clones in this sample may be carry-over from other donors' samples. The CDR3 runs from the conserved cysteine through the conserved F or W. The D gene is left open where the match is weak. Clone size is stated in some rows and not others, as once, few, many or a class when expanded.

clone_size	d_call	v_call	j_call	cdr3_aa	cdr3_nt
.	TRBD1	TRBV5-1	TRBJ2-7	CASSRQGEMGEQYF	TGCGCCAGCAGCCGACAGGGGGAGATGGGCGAGCAGTACTTC
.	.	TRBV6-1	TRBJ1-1	CAGRIREGYTEAFF	TGTGCCGGAAGAATCAGGGAGGGGTACACTGAAGCTTTCTTT
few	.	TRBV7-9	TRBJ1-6	CASSLVGQGAYNSPLHF	TGTGCCAGCAGCTTAGTTGGCCAGGGAGCCTATAATTCACCCCTCCACTTT
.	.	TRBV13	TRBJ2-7	CASSSPGAYEQYF	TGTGCCAGCAGCTCCCCTGGGGCCTACGAGCAGTACTTC
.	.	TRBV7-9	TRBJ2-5	CASSLVGLPDETQYF	TGTGCCAGCAGCTTAGTGGGACTGCCTGACGAGACCCAGTACTTC
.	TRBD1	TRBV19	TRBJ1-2	CASKPRGQVYGYTF	TGTGCCAGTAAACCCAGGGGGCAGGTCTATGGCTACACCTTC
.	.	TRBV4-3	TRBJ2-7	CASSQGIRYF	TGCGCCAGCAGCCAAGGTATAAGGTACTTC
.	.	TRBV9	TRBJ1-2	CASSASLNRENYGYTF	TGTGCCAGCAGCGCAAGCCTTAACAGGGAGAACTATGGCTACACCTTC
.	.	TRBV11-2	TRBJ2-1	CASSLGRPKNEQFF	TGTGCCAGCAGCTTGGGACGGCCGAAGAATGAGCAGTTCTTC
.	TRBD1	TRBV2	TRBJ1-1	CASRKDRGGDTEAFF	TGTGCCAGCAGAAAGGACAGGGGGGGAGACACTGAAGCTTTCTTT
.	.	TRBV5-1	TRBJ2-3	CASSWGAYSTDTQYF	TGCGCCAGCAGCTGGGGGGCGTATAGCACAGATACGCAGTATTTT
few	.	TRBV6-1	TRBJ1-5	CASSGSSGLFGNQPQHF	TGTGCCAGCAGTGGGAGTTCCGGGCTTTTTGGCAATCAGCCCCAGCATTTT
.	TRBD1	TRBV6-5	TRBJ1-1	CASSPDREWYTEAFF	TGTGCCAGCAGTCCCGACAGGGAGTGGTACACTGAAGCTTTCTTT
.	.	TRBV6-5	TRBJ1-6	CASSSRVANSPLHF	TGTGCCAGCAGTTCCAGGGTGGCAAATTCACCCCTCCACTTT
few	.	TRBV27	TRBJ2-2	CASREGLMAGELFF	TGTGCCAGCCGGGAAGGTTTAATGGCCGGGGAGCTGTTTTTT
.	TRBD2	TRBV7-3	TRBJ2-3	CASSPTSGGVADTQYF	TGTGCCAGCAGCCCAACTAGCGGGGGGGTGGCAGATACGCAGTATTTT
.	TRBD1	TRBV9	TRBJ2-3	CASSAGQGYTDTQYF	TGTGCCAGCAGCGCGGGACAGGGATACACAGATACGCAGTATTTT
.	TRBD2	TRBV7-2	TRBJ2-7	CASSQTSGGLEQYF	TGTGCCAGCAGCCAGACTAGCGGTGGCCTGGAGCAGTACTTC
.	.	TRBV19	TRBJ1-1	CASRGLNTEAFF	TGTGCCAGTAGGGGCCTGAACACTGAAGCTTTCTTT
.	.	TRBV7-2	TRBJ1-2	CASSPRALYGYTF	TGTGCCAGCAGTCCCCGGGCCCTCTATGGCTACACCTTC
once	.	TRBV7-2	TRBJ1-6	CASSFAGKGLHF	TGTGCCAGCAGCTTTGCAGGAAAAGGGCTCCACTTT
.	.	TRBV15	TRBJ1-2	CATRGHLNYGYTF	TGTGCCACCAGAGGACACCTGAACTATGGCTACACCTTC
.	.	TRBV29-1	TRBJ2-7	CSVNRADTYEQYF	TGCAGCGTTAACAGGGCAGATACCTACGAGCAGTACTTC
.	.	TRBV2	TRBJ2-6	CASLPGSFSGANVLTF	TGTGCCAGCCTACCCGGTTCCTTCTCTGGGGCCAACGTCCTGACTTTC
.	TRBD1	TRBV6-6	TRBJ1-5	CASSQGGGNQPQHF	TGTGCCAGCAGTCAGGGGGGCGGCAATCAGCCCCAGCATTTT
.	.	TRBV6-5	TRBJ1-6	CASSYSSFRGRTLHF	TGTGCCAGCAGTTACTCGTCTTTTAGGGGGAGGACCCTCCACTTT
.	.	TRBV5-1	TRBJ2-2	CASSLSTGELFF	TGCGCCAGCAGCTTGTCTACGGGGGAGCTGTTTTTT
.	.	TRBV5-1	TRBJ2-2	CASSTAGTFNTGELFF	TGCGCCAGCAGTACCGCCGGGACTTTTAACACCGGGGAGCTGTTTTTT
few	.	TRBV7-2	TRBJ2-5	CASSSLGPQYF	TGTGCCAGCAGCTCTCTGGGGCCCCAGTACTTC
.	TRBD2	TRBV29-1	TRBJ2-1	CSASGGSYNEQFF	TGCAGCGCTAGCGGGGGGTCCTACAATGAGCAGTTCTTC
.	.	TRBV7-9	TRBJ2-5	CASLFGREETQYF	TGTGCCAGTCTGTTCGGCAGGGAGGAGACCCAGTACTTC
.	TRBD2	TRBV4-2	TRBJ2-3	CASSLSSGGPTDTQYF	TGTGCCAGCAGCCTGTCTAGCGGGGGGCCCACAGATACGCAGTATTTT
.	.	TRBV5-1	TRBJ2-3	CASSPGGPKSTDTQYF	TGCGCCAGCAGCCCCGGCGGGCCGAAGAGCACAGATACGCAGTATTTT
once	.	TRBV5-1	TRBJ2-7	CASSLSPYEQYF	TGCGCCAGCAGCTTGTCACCTTACGAGCAGTACTTC
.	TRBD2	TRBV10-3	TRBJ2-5	CAISESSGGGETQYF	TGTGCCATCAGTGAGTCTTCTGGCGGGGGAGAGACCCAGTACTTC
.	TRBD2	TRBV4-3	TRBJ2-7	CASSQSLSGGASYEQYF	TGCGCCAGCAGCCAATCCCTTAGCGGGGGGGCCTCATACGAGCAGTACTTC
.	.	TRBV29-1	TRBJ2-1	CSVEAMGALYNEQFF	TGCAGCGTTGAAGCCATGGGGGCCCTATACAATGAGCAGTTCTTC
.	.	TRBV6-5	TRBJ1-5	CASSKGYSNQPQHF	TGTGCCAGCAGTAAGGGTTATAGCAATCAGCCCCAGCATTTT
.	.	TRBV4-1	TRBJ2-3	CASSQLRGATDTQYF	TGCGCCAGCAGCCAACTCCGTGGGGCTACAGATACGCAGTATTTT
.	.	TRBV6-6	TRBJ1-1	CASSYPQGGTEAFF	TGTGCCAGCAGTTACCCCCAGGGAGGCACTGAAGCTTTCTTT
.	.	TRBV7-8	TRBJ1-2	CASSLAGTLPNYGYTF	TGTGCCAGCAGCTTAGCGGGGACGTTGCCTAACTATGGCTACACCTTC
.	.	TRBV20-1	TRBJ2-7	CSASPEYEQYF	TGCAGTGCTAGCCCGGAGTACGAGCAGTACTTC
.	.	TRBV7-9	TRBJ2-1	CASSPGRSSYNEQFF	TGTGCCAGCAGCCCAGGACGGAGCTCCTACAATGAGCAGTTCTTC
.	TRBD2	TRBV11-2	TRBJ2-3	CASSQTSGSDTQYF	TGTGCCAGCAGCCAGACTAGCGGGTCAGATACGCAGTATTTT
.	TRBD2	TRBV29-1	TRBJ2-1	CSVFSGGFSYNEQFF	TGCAGCGTTTTTAGCGGGGGATTCTCCTACAATGAGCAGTTCTTC
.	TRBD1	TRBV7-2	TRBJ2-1	CASSLSTGTYNEQFF	TGTGCCAGCAGCTTGTCGACAGGGACCTACAATGAGCAGTTCTTC
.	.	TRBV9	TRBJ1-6	CASSSSPGGGNSPLHF	TGTGCCAGCAGCTCCTCGCCGGGGGGTGGAAATTCACCCCTCCACTTT
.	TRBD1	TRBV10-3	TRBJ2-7	CAISPRTGPPEQYF	TGTGCCATCAGTCCCCGGACAGGACCCCCGGAGCAGTACTTC
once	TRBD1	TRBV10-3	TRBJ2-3	CAIKTSPGQGIGADTQYF	TGTGCCATCAAAACCTCCCCGGGACAGGGGATTGGGGCAGATACGCAGTATTTT
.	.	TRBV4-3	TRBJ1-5	CASSQEKGSNQPQHF	TGCGCCAGCAGCCAAGAAAAGGGAAGCAATCAGCCCCAGCATTTT
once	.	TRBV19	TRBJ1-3	CAASKAGTYYSGNTIYF	TGTGCCGCTAGTAAAGCCGGAACATATTACTCTGGAAACACCATATATTTT
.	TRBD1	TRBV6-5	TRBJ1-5	CASSYSMTGNKPQHF	TGTGCCAGCAGTTACTCGATGACAGGGAACAAGCCCCAGCATTTT
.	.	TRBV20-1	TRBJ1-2	CSAREEDGYTF	TGCAGTGCTAGAGAAGAGGATGGCTACACCTTC
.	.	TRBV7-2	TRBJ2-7	CASANFGKQYF	TGTGCCAGCGCGAACTTCGGGAAGCAGTACTTC